The next 19 T cell receptor beta chains were all read from a single sample in a study of cytomegalovirus exposure and HLA in healthy donors. 13 Jbeta primers and 60 Vbeta primers were used for the PCR. Libraries were prepared by immunoSEQ multiplex PCR; TCRdb keeps only in-frame clonotypes and omits some of them. Found here are about 96,000 clones; the top ten clones hold 3% to 4%. The sample was PBMCs. These receptors were obtained from a woman aged 30 to 39 in good health and CMV-seronegative.

The chain links TRBV4-1 to TRBJ1-6, with TRBD1 as a possible D gene (5 bases). V lost 4 bases, J lost 9 bases, and 13 bases lay in between. CDR1 MGHRA and CDR2 YSYEKL come from the germline V gene. The CDR3 loop spans 14 amino acids. In DNA form, the CDR3 reads TGCGCCAGCAGCCCGGACGGGGGTGGTTCACCCCTCCACTTT. Translation gives CASSPDGGGSPLHF.

The rearrangement links TRBV7-9 to TRBJ1-1, with TRBD1 as a possible D gene (6 bases). CDR3 length: 16 residues. In germline, CDR1 is SEHNR, CDR2 FQNEAQ (reference sequence). Between the trimmed V and J ends, which lost 6 bases and 0 bases, there was a span of 17 bases. CDR3 protein: CASSSPGGALNTEAFF. CDR3 nucleotides: TGTGCCAGCAGTTCTCCGGGGGGGGCCCTGAACACTGAAGCTTTCTTT.

This chain uses TRBV6-6 with TRBJ1-2; possible D gene TRBD1, 6 bases. The CDR3 has 13 residues. Germline CDR1 reads MNHNY; CDR2 reads SVGAGI (reference sequence). Trimming removed 6 bases from V and 3 bases from J, with 11 bases in between. The chain's CDR3 is CASSPQGHYGYTF. The CDR3 DNA is TGTGCCAGCAGCCCTCAGGGGCACTATGGCTACACCTTC.

The gene calls are TRBV15 and TRBJ2-1; 7 bases match TRBD1. This CDR3 has 16 amino acids. Germline CDR1 and CDR2: LNHNV and YYDKDF (reference sequence). V lost 3 bases, J lost 8 bases, and 13 bases stayed unmatched. CDR3 nucleotides: TGTGCCACCAGCAGGACCTCTCACAGGGGCGGTGATGAGCAGTTCTTC. Residues: CATSRTSHRGGDEQFF.

To note about this clone: Its ends do not fully match the called genes, so a read error is possible. This sample includes further DNA sequences coding for the same CDR3. The chain links TRBV28 to TRBJ2-7, with unresolved D. Germline V gene data show CDR1 as MDHEN and CDR2 as SYDVKM. The CDR3 is made up of 13 amino acids. The CDR3 region is CASSLRRSYEQYF. Written as DNA, the CDR3 is TGTGCCAGCAGTTTAAGGCGGAGCTACGAGCAATACTTC.

The CDR3 is CASSLIPGPGTEAFF. CDR3 in DNA: TGTGCCAGCAGTTTAATCCCAGGACCGGGGACTGAAGCTTTCTTT. The rearrangement uses TRBV27 and TRBJ1-1; D unresolved. The V gene's germline CDR1 is MNHEY and CDR2 SMNVEV (reference sequence). Trimming took off 2 bases at V and 5 bases at J, with 15 bases between the two ends. CDR3 length: 15 amino acids.

The rearrangement joins TRBV7-9 to TRBJ1-1; a weak D match, TRBD1 (5 bases). The CDR3 is 15 amino acids. In germline, CDR1 is SEHNR, CDR2 FQNEAQ (reference sequence). Deletions cut 5 bases from V and 5 bases from J, with 18 bases between. The DNA for the CDR3 is TGTGCCAGCAGCCCAAACGCAGGGATGGGGACTGAAGCTTTCTTT. Protein product: CASSPNAGMGTEAFF.

The V call is TRBV28, the J call TRBJ1-2; D is perhaps TRBD1 (5 bases). Germline CDR1 reads MDHEN; CDR2 reads SYDVKM. V lost 5 bases, J lost 0 bases, and 10 bases lay in between. The CDR3 is 14 residues long. Here the CDR3 reads CASSIDSSNYGYTF. For the CDR3, the DNA is TGTGCCAGCAGTATAGACAGCTCTAACTATGGCTACACCTTC.

The gene calls are TRBV7-9 and TRBJ1-2; the D is unclear. CDR1 is SEHNR, CDR2 FQNEAQ, per germline (reference sequence). The V gene lost 1 base and the J gene lost 8 bases, with 14 bases spanning the gap. The CDR3 covers 14 residues. The CDR3 DNA reads TGTGCCAGCAGCTTAGTCCAAGGAGCGTTAGGCTACACCTTC. This translates into CASSLVQGALGYTF.

The V call is TRBV7-9, the J call TRBJ2-5; 9 bases fit TRBD2. This CDR3 has 17 residues. After removal of 4 bases from V and 4 bases from J, the junction contained 13 bases not matched to a gene. Germline lookup yields CDR1 SEHNR and CDR2 FQNEAQ (reference sequence). CDR3 DNA sequence: TGTGCCAGCAGCTACACTCGTAGCGGGAGAATTTCAGAGACCCAGTACTTC. Translating gives CASSYTRSGRISETQYF.

The chain has TRBV7-9 and TRBJ1-4, with TRBD1 identical over 9 bases. The V gene end was trimmed by 5 bases and the J gene end by 7 bases; junction bases not matched to a gene: 5. The germline V gene has CDR1 SEHNR and CDR2 FQNEAQ (reference sequence). There are 14 residues in the CDR3. This chain's CDR3 is CASSLGTGLEKLFF. The CDR3 coding sequence is TGTGCCAGCAGCCTTGGGACAGGGCTTGAAAAACTGTTTTTT. Full variable domain (rest looked up from reference TRBV7-9 and TRBJ1-4): DTGVSQNPRHKITKRGQNVTFRCDPISEHNRLYWYRQTLGQGPEFLTYFQNEAQLEKSRLLSDRFSAERPKGSFSTLEIQRTEQGDSAMYLCASSLGTGLEKLFFGSGTQLSVL.

The V and J genes are TRBV5-1 and TRBJ1-1; weak D call: TRBD1 (6 bases). The germline V gene has CDR1 SGHRS and CDR2 YFSETQ. CDR3 length: 14 residues. V was clipped by 0 bases and J by 11 bases, with 17 bases between them. CDR3 in DNA: TGCGCCAGCAGCTTGGGTGAACTGGGGGCGCCCGCTTTCTTT. Protein: CASSLGELGAPAFF.

This chain links TRBV5-1 with TRBJ2-4; possible D gene TRBD2, 6 bases. Germline V gene lookup returns CDR1 SGHRS and CDR2 YFSETQ. The CDR3 is 15 residues long. Trimming pared 0 bases from V and 6 bases from J, leaving 13 bases between. Here the CDR3 DNA reads TGCGCCAGCAGCTTGGCCGGAGGGACGGTAAACATTCAGTACTTC. Protein product: CASSLAGGTVNIQYF.

The rearrangement joins TRBV30 to TRBJ2-5; no clear D gene. Germline CDR1 and CDR2: GTSNPN and SVGIG (reference sequence). This CDR3 region has 13 residues. V was cut by 1 base and J by 4 bases, with 10 bases left in between. For the CDR3, the DNA is TGTGCCTGGAGTGCGAGGTTTCGAGAGACCCAGTACTTC. Translated, it gives CAWSARFRETQYF.

This chain uses TRBV18 with TRBJ1-5; perhaps TRBD1 as D (6 bases). This CDR3 is built from 15 residues. CDR1 and CDR2 (germline): KGHSH, LQKENI. Trimming cost V 0 bases and J 8 bases, with 14 bases left between them. The CDR3 spells CASSPPTGARKPQHF. In nucleotides, the CDR3 is TGTGCCAGCTCACCACCGACAGGCGCTCGAAAGCCCCAGCATTTT.

The chain combines TRBV27 with TRBJ1-5, with D perhaps TRBD1 (5 bases). The CDR3 is 17 amino acids. Deletions cut 3 bases from V and 1 base from J, with 16 bases between. Germline V gene lookup returns CDR1 MNHEY and CDR2 SMNVEV (reference sequence). CDR3 in amino acids: CASSFRGGVISNQPQHF. The CDR3 nucleotides are TGTGCCAGCAGTTTCCGAGGAGGGGTAATAAGCAATCAGCCCCAGCATTTT.

The genes are TRBV9 and TRBJ1-3; 9 bases agree with TRBD1. This CDR3 is 16 amino acids long. Per germline, CDR1 SGDLS and CDR2 YYNGEE. V was pared by 4 bases and J by 2 bases, with 7 bases of the junction left unmatched. The CDR3 spells CASSPRDRETGNTIYF. In DNA form, the CDR3 reads TGTGCCAGCAGCCCTCGGGACAGGGAAACTGGAAACACCATATATTTT.

This clone is medium-sized by frequency. The genes are TRBV10-3 and TRBJ2-2; D is perhaps TRBD1 (5 bases). Germline V CDR1 and CDR2: ENHRY, SYGVKD. The CDR3 has 15 residues. Trimming left V 6 bases short and J 0 bases short, with 11 bases between. The CDR3 region is CAIRAGYANTGELFF. The CDR3 region has the DNA TGTGCCATCAGGGCAGGGTACGCGAACACCGGGGAGCTGTTTTTT.

The genes are TRBV4-2 and TRBJ2-2; perhaps TRBD2 as D (5 bases). The germline V and J ends were trimmed by 4 bases and 2 bases, with 14 bases remaining between them. In germline, CDR1 is LGHNA, CDR2 YNFKEQ. There are 16 residues in the CDR3. Here the CDR3 reads CASSRMETGNTGELFF. The CDR3, as DNA: TGTGCCAGCAGCCGAATGGAAACGGGAAACACCGGGGAGCTGTTTTTT.